The 10 T cell receptor beta chains below come from one sample, sequenced in a study of response to subunit inactivated influenza vaccine (dated by TCRdb to the late 2010s). The method behind the library was RT-PCR. These reads were obtained on an Illumina HiSeq 2500. TCRdb ran its own pipeline on the public reads, namely fastp trimming at Q25 and MiXCR clone calling, and kept in-frame beta chains. Each record represents a unique CDR3 protein, reported with the most common genes and DNA among its rows. The sample has over 400,000 distinct CDR3 sequences on record, 9.5% to 13% of them singletons. The top ten hold 10% to 15% of the sample. The label giving this sample's time point can be read as: around 47 days after influenza vaccine administration. The sequencing here drew on PBMCs from blood, taken 45 days after vaccination. The receptors originated from a man aged 50-60 years who received an inactivated influenza vaccine. Donor details come from another sample of the same person, matched by shared clones.

This clonotype has just a few counts. The rearrangement joins TRBV5-1 to TRBJ2-3; a weak D match, TRBD1 (5 bases). Trimming pared 5 bases from V and 0 bases from J, leaving 16 bases between. The CDR3 spans 16 residues. Germline lookup yields CDR1 SGHRS and CDR2 YFSETQ. The CDR3 reads CASRETGSPSTDTQYF. The CDR3, as DNA: TGCGCCAGCAGGGAAACAGGATCTCCTAGCACAGATACGCAGTATTTT.

V is TRBV25-1 and J is TRBJ2-1; no definite D call. This CDR3 has 14 residues. The germline V gene encodes CDR1 MGHDK and CDR2 SYGVNS. The germline V and J ends were trimmed by 1 base and 7 bases, with 11 bases remaining between them. The chain's CDR3 is CASSEFRFGNEQFF. DNA for the CDR3: TGTGCCAGCAGTGAATTCAGGTTCGGAAATGAGCAGTTCTTC.

This clonotype turned up a few times. The chain combines TRBV27 with TRBJ2-1; 8 bases agree with TRBD2. After removal of 0 bases from V and 4 bases from J, the junction contained 2 bases not matched to a gene. This CDR3 spans 15 amino acids. Germline CDR1 MNHEY, CDR2 SMNVEV (reference sequence). The CDR3 loop reads CASSLSGTRYNEQFF. The CDR3 coding sequence is TGTGCCAGCAGTTTATCTGGGACTAGATACAATGAGCAGTTCTTC.

A few counts support this clonotype. This chain joins TRBV7-8 and TRBJ2-4, with no clear D. Germline V gives CDR1 SGHVS, CDR2 FQNEAQ. V was pared by 5 bases and J by 0 bases, with 14 bases between. The CDR3 loop spans 16 amino acids. CDR3 region: CASSPWMDLAKNIQYF. The CDR3 coding sequence is TGTGCCAGCAGCCCCTGGATGGACCTAGCCAAAAACATTCAGTACTTC. Using reference TRBV7-8 and TRBJ2-4 for the parts outside the CDR3, the full variable domain is GAGVSQSPRYKVAKRGQDVALRCDPISGHVSLFWYQQALGQGPEFLTYFQNEAQLDKSGLPSDRFFAERPEGSVSTLKIQRTQQEDSAVYLCASSPWMDLAKNIQYFGAGTRLSVL.

This clonotype was seen a handful of times. The chain has TRBV7-9 and TRBJ1-2; D is perhaps TRBD1 (6 bases). V gave up 1 base and J gave up 4 bases, with 13 bases separating them. Per germline, CDR1 SEHNR and CDR2 FQNEAQ (reference sequence). The CDR3 has 15 residues. The CDR3 DNA is TGTGCCAGCAGCTTAGAGTTAAGGACAGTCTATGGCTACACCTTC. Translating it yields CASSLELRTVYGYTF.

The chain couples TRBV14 to TRBJ2-5; 11 nucleotides agree with TRBD2. CDR3 length equals 17 residues. The ends lost 2 bases at V and 5 bases at J; junction bases unmatched: 10. Per the germline V gene, CDR1 is SGHDN and CDR2 is FVKESK. CDR3 sequence (DNA): TGTGCCAGCAGCCAATCTATCGGACTAGCGGGTCGGGAGACCCAGTACTTC. The encoded protein is CASSQSIGLAGRETQYF.

Many counts were recorded for this clonotype. The chain has TRBV15 and TRBJ2-2, with D perhaps TRBD2 (5 bases). The V gene lost 0 bases and the J gene lost 6 bases, with 14 bases spanning the gap. Germline loops: CDR1 LNHNV, CDR2 YYDKDF (reference sequence). The CDR3 is made up of 16 amino acids. In DNA, the CDR3 is TGTGCCACCAGCAGAGAAGCGGCAGTGGGAGCCGGGGAGCTGTTTTTT. This gives the protein CATSREAAVGAGELFF.

This chain uses TRBV11-2 with TRBJ2-2, with TRBD1 as a possible D gene (5 bases). Germline assignment: CDR1 SGHAT and CDR2 FQNNGV. This CDR3 region has 16 residues. Trimming cost V 5 bases and J 4 bases, with 17 bases left between them. In DNA form, the CDR3 reads TGTGCCAGCAGCGGACCAGACAGAGTTCTCACCGGGGAGCTGTTTTTT. Translation gives CASSGPDRVLTGELFF. The whole variable domain, remainder taken from reference TRBV11-2 and TRBJ2-2, is EAGVAQSPRYKIIEKRQSVAFWCNPISGHATLYWYQQILGQGPKLLIQFQNNGVVDDSQLPKDRFSAERLKGVDSTLKIQPAKLEDSAVYLCASSGPDRVLTGELFFGEGSRLTVL.

This clonotype was seen repeatedly, ten times or more. This chain joins TRBV20-1 and TRBJ2-1, with 9 bases matching TRBD1. Germline-derived CDR1 and CDR2 are DFQATT and SNEGSKA (reference sequence). V dropped 0 bases and J dropped 5; count of bases not matched to a gene: 5. The CDR3 extends over 15 amino acids. CDR3 nucleotides: TGCAGTGCTAGAGATGGAGGGACAGGGAACAATGAGCAGTTCTTC. This sequence encodes CSARDGGTGNNEQFF.

CDR3 residues: CASSVEGYVGGSEQYF. In DNA, the CDR3 is TGTGCCAGCAGCGTAGAAGGGTATGTTGGGGGATCCGAGCAGTACTTC. The V gene is TRBV9, the J gene TRBJ2-7, with D perhaps assigned TRBD1 or TRBD2 (5 bases each). V was clipped by 0 bases and J by 6 bases, with 19 bases between them. Looked up from germline, CDR1 is SGDLS and CDR2 is YYNGEE. CDR3 length: 16 amino acids. Full variable domain (remainder filled in from reference TRBV9 and TRBJ2-7): DSGVTQTPKHLITATGQRVTLRCSPRSGDLSVYWYQQSLDQGLQFLIQYYNGEERAKGNILERFSAQQFPDLHSELNLSSLELGDSALYFCASSVEGYVGGSEQYFGPGTRLTVT.